This TCR beta chain was identified in a study of shared clonotypes between healthy human individuals. Overall study: Donors were a couple of women and a few men aged 18 to 49. Three CD4 naive, three CD4 memory, two CD8 naive and one CD8 memory plate were used per donor. General study points: Clonotypes which were not shared had lower generation probabilities than clonotypes that all four donors shared.

J was trimmed by 4 bases and V by 3 bases; bases with no gene match: 15. Germline V gives CDR1 MNHEY, CDR2 SMNVEV (reference sequence). This CDR3 contains 18 residues. This clone appeared a single time. Its antigen is unknown. The data were produced by immunoSEQ multiplex PCR, yet TCRdb's version contains in-frame clones alone and is incomplete. The sample carries about 1.1 million clones, around three quarters recorded once. This chain uses TRBV27 with TRBJ1-2, with TRBD1 identical over 9 bases. The sequencing input was memory CD4+ T cells from PBMCs. Subset noted: CD45RA-negative fraction. The receptor comes from a man aged 18 to 30 in good health. Some clones in this sample may be carry-over from other donors' samples. The CDR3 DNA follows: TGTGCCAGCAGTTTGGCCAGAACCGGGACAGGGTTAAGCTATGGCTACACCTTC. Its translation: CASSLARTGTGLSYGYTF.